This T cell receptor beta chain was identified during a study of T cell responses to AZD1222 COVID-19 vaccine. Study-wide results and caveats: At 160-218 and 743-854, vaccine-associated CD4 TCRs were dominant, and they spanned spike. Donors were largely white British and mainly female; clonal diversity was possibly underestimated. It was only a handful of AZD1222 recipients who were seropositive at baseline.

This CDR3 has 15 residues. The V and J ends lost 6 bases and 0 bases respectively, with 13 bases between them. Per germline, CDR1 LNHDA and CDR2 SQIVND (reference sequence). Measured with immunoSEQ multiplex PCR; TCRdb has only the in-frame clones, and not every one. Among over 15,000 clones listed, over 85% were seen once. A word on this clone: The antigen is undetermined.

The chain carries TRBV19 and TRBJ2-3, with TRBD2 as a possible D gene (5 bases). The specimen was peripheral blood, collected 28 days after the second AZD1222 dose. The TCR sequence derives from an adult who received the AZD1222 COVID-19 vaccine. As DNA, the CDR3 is TGTGCCAGTAGCCTGGACTTTTCTAGCACAGATACGCAGTATTTT. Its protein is CASSLDFSSTDTQYF.